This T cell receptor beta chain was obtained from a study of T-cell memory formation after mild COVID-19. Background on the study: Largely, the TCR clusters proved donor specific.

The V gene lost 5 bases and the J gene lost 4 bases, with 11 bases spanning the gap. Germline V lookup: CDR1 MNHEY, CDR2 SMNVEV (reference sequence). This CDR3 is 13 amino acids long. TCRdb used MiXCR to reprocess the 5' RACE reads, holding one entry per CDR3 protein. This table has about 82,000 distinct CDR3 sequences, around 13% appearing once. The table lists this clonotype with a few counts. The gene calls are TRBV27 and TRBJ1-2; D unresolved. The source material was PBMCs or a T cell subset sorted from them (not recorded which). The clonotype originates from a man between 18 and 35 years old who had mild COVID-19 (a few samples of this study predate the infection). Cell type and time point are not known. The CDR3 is CASSPSRSYGYTF. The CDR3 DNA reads TGTGCCAGCAGTCCTTCTCGGAGCTATGGCTACACCTTC.